One sample yielded the 13 T cell receptor beta chains listed below, sequenced in a study of PD-1 blockade in classical Hodgkin lymphoma. The data were produced by immunoSEQ multiplex PCR, yet TCRdb's version contains in-frame clones alone and is incomplete. This table holds more than 140,000 clones, around 73% found once. Each patient's relapse followed autologous stem cell transplantation, and brentuximab vedotin exposure varied. The sequenced sample was peripheral blood mononuclear cells (PBMCs), obtained before the second cycle of nivolumab. These receptors came from a human donor with classical Hodgkin lymphoma.

The chain uses TRBV27 and TRBJ2-1, with 8 bases fitting TRBD2. This CDR3 contains 17 residues. Trimming at V came to 5 bases and at J to 5 bases, leaving 14 bases not matched to a gene. The germline gives CDR1 MNHEY, CDR2 SMNVEV (reference sequence). The CDR3 nucleotides are TGTGCCAGCAGTATCCCCACTAGCGGAGTGGGGCACAATGAGCAGTTCTTC. The encoded protein is CASSIPTSGVGHNEQFF.

This clone was observed a few times. The J gene is TRBJ2-7, the V gene TRBV19; no definite D call. Looked up from germline, CDR1 is LNHDA and CDR2 is SQIVND (reference sequence). V lost 6 bases and J 3 bases, leaving 21 bases between the germline ends. This CDR3 comprises 16 residues. This CDR3 reads CASSPGSMRYSYEQYF. CDR3 in DNA: TGTGCCAGTAGCCCAGGATCGATGCGATACAGCTACGAGCAGTACTTC. The full variable domain, completed using reference TRBV19 and TRBJ2-7, is DGGITQSPKYLFRKEGQNVTLSCEQNLNHDAMYWYRQDPGQGLRLIYYSQIVNDFQKGDIAEGYSVSREKKESFPLTVTSAQKNPTAFYLCASSPGSMRYSYEQYFGPGTRLTVT.

J is TRBJ2-5 and V is TRBV6-1; D is unresolved. The CDR3 loop spans 15 amino acids. V dropped 2 bases and J dropped 1 base, with 11 bases sitting between them. In germline, CDR1 is MNHNS, CDR2 SASEGT. CDR3 nucleotides: TGTGCCAGCAGTGAAAGACCCAGGTTCCAAGAGACCCAGTACTTC. Translating gives CASSERPRFQETQYF.

The chain links TRBV5-4 to TRBJ1-3, with D possibly being TRBD1 (6 bases). Germline CDR1 is SGHNT and CDR2 is YYREEE (reference sequence). The CDR3 spans 16 residues. V gave up 0 bases and J gave up 4 bases, with 14 bases separating them. This CDR3 is CASSLERGAAGNTIYF. CDR3 nucleotide sequence: TGTGCCAGCAGCTTGGAGAGGGGGGCGGCGGGAAACACCATATATTTT.

The genes are TRBV28 and TRBJ2-1, with TRBD2 identical over 9 bases. V trimming: 6 bases; J trimming: 3 bases; junction bases outside the gene matches: 9. The V gene's germline CDR1 is MDHEN and CDR2 SYDVKM. CDR3 length: 16 residues. This CDR3 is CASSRLAEPIYNEQFF. The DNA of the CDR3 is TGTGCCAGCAGCCGACTAGCGGAGCCCATCTACAATGAGCAGTTCTTC.

J is TRBJ2-3 and V is TRBV7-9; 7 bases agree with TRBD1. This CDR3 is built from 17 residues. With V trimmed by 4 bases and J by 2 bases, 12 bases remained unmatched. Germline V gene data show CDR1 as SEHNR and CDR2 as FQNEAQ (reference sequence). CDR3 protein: CASSSGQATGATDTQYF. The CDR3 DNA reads as TGTGCCAGCAGCTCAGGACAGGCAACAGGGGCCACAGATACGCAGTATTTT. Full variable domain (remainder filled in from reference TRBV7-9 and TRBJ2-3): DTGVSQNPRHKITKRGQNVTFRCDPISEHNRLYWYRQTLGQGPEFLTYFQNEAQLEKSRLLSDRFSAERPKGSFSTLEIQRTEQGDSAMYLCASSSGQATGATDTQYFGPGTRLTVL.

This chain uses TRBV5-1 with TRBJ1-1; D remains unclear. This CDR3 has 14 amino acids. The V gene's germline CDR1 is SGHRS and CDR2 YFSETQ. V lost 0 bases, J lost 10 bases, and 16 bases lay in between. CDR3 loop: CASSLGSSLLGAFF. DNA of the CDR3: TGCGCCAGCAGCTTGGGGTCGAGCCTACTCGGAGCTTTCTTT.

The V and J genes are TRBV13 and TRBJ2-3; 12 bases fit TRBD2. Germline assignment: CDR1 PRHDT and CDR2 FYEKMQ (reference sequence). CDR3 length: 15 residues. V lost 4 bases, J lost 3 bases, and 2 bases stayed unmatched. CDR3 nucleotides: TGTGCCAGCAGCTCGACTAGCGGGAGAACAGATACGCAGTATTTT. Translating gives CASSSTSGRTDTQYF.

The chain joins TRBV7-9 to TRBJ2-3; possible D gene TRBD2, 5 bases. The germline CDR1 and CDR2 sequences are SEHNR and FQNEAQ (reference sequence). This CDR3 contains 13 residues. Trimming removed 6 bases from V and 5 bases from J, with 12 bases in between. CDR3 sequence: CASSLLAGDTQYF. The CDR3 region has the DNA TGTGCCAGCAGTCTCCTGGCGGGAGATACGCAGTATTTT.

This chain links TRBV6-6 with TRBJ2-7; D possibly uses TRBD1 or TRBD2 (5 bases each). This CDR3 is 13 amino acids long. V lost 7 bases and J 3 bases, leaving 13 bases between the germline ends. Germline V gene sequence: CDR1 MNHNY, CDR2 SVGAGI (reference sequence). The CDR3 region is CASTRDDVYEQYF. Written as DNA, the CDR3 is TGTGCCAGCACCAGGGACGATGTCTACGAGCAGTACTTC.

The chain has TRBV2 and TRBJ2-7; D possibly corresponds to TRBD2 (5 bases). The length of the CDR3 is 14 residues. Trimming removed 10 bases at V and 7 bases at J, with 23 bases between. Germline CDR1 SNHLY, CDR2 FYNNEI. The CDR3 reads CATQRDQPSGEQYF. CDR3 nucleotides: TGTGCCACTCAACGGGATCAGCCCTCGGGGGAGCAGTACTTC.

The CDR3 loop reads CASSEREWIQETQYF. CDR3 sequence (DNA): TGTGCCAGTAGTGAGCGGGAGTGGATCCAAGAGACCCAGTACTTC. This chain uses TRBV19 with TRBJ2-5; 8 positions match TRBD2. This CDR3 has 15 amino acids. Germline V lookup: CDR1 LNHDA, CDR2 SQIVND (reference sequence). V shed 5 bases, J shed 1 base, and the junction held 6 bases outside the gene matches.

This clone was detected once. The chain employs TRBV7-9 and TRBJ2-7, with TRBD1 identical over 8 bases. There are 16 residues in the CDR3. After removal of 3 bases from V and 6 bases from J, the junction contained 13 bases not matched to a gene. Germline V gene lookup returns CDR1 SEHNR and CDR2 FQNEAQ (reference sequence). CDR3 nucleotides: TGTGCCAGCAGCTTCTGGACAGGGACCCTTGAGGGCGAGCAGTACTTC. Translated: CASSFWTGTLEGEQYF.